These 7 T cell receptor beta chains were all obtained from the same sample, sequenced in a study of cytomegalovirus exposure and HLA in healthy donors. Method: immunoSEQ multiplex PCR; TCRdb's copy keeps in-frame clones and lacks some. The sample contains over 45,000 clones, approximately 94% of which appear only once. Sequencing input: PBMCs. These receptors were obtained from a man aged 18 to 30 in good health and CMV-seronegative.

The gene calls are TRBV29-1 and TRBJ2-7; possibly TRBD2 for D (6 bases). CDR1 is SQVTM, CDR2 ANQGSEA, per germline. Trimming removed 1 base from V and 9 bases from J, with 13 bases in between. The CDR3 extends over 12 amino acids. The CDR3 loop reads CSVEGPGGTQYF. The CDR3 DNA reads TGCAGCGTTGAAGGTCCCGGCGGGACGCAGTACTTC.

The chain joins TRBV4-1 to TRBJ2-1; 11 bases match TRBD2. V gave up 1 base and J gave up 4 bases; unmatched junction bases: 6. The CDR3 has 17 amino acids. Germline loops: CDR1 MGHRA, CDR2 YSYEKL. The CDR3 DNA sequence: TGCGCCAGCAGCCAAGGTCGGGCTAGCGGGAGGTACAATGAGCAGTTCTTC. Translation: CASSQGRASGRYNEQFF.

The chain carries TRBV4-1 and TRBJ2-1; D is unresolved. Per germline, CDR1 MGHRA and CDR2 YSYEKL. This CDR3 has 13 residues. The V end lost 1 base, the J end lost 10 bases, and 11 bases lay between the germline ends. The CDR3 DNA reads TGCGCCAGCAGCCAAGTTGGAGCGATCGAGCAGTTCTTC. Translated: CASSQVGAIEQFF.

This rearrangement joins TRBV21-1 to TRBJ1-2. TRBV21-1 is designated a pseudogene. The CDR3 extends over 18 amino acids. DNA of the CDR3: TGTGCCAGAAGTCAATCCGGCAGGGAGGCCGTTGAAGGGTATGGCTACACCTTC. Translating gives CARSQSGREAVEGYGYTF.

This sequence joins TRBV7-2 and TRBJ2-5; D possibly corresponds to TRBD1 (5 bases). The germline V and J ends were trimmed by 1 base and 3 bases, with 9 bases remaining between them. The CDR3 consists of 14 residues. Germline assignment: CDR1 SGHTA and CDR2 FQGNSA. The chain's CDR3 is CASSLGQGKETQYF. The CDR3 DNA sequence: TGTGCCAGCAGCTTAGGCCAGGGCAAAGAGACCCAGTACTTC.

The CDR3 sequence: CASSPRSGRAGETQYF. The DNA for the CDR3 is TGTGCCAGCAGCCCTCGTAGCGGGAGGGCTGGGGAGACCCAGTACTTC. The rearrangement links TRBV13 to TRBJ2-5; TRBD2 aligns across 11 bases. The trim removed 5 bases at V and 5 bases at J, leaving 10 bases unmatched. This CDR3 has 16 amino acids. From germline, CDR1 is PRHDT and CDR2 FYEKMQ (reference sequence).

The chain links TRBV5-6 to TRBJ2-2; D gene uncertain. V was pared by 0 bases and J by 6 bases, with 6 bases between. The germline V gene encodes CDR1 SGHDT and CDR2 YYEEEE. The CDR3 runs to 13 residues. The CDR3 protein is CASSLASAGELFF. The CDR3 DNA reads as TGTGCCAGCAGCTTGGCCTCCGCCGGGGAGCTGTTTTTT.